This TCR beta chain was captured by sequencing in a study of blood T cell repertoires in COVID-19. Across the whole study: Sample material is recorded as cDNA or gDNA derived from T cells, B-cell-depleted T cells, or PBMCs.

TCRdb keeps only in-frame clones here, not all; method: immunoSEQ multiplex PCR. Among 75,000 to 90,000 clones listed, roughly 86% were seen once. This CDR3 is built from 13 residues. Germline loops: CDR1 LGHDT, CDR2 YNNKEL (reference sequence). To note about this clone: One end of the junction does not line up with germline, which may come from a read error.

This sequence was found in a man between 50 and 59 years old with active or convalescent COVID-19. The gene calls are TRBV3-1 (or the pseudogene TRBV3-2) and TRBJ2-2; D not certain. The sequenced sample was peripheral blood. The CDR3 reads CASSQVNNGELFF. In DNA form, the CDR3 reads TGTGCCAGCAGCCAAGTGAACAACGGGGAGCTGTTTTTT.